This TCR beta chain was profiled in a study of early T cells in non-severe SARS-CoV-2 infection. Turning to the study itself: Chains were unpaired, as sequencing was done on bulk RNA from unsorted whole blood. General study findings and limits: CD4 and private specificities were missed by VDJdb matching, which favored anti-spike CD8 responses.

Unmatched junction bases numbered 8, after V lost 5 bases and J lost 7 bases. CDR3 length: 15 amino acids. CDR1 SGHAT and CDR2 FQNNGV come from the germline V gene. To note about this clonotype: What it recognizes is unknown.

TCRdb reprocessed the 5' RACE reads with MiXCR, giving one entry per CDR3 protein. The sample shows over 95,000 distinct CDR3 sequences, 16% of them seen only once. The chain joins TRBV11-2 to TRBJ2-2; 9 bases map to TRBD1. The receptor's source is an adult who was a healthcare worker with PCR-confirmed SARS-CoV-2 infection or an uninfected control (not recorded which). Sequencing was performed on whole blood. CDR3 amino acids: CASSHFDRGIGELFF. The DNA of the CDR3 is TGTGCCAGCAGCCATTTTGACAGGGGGATCGGGGAGCTGTTTTTT. Drawing the rest from reference TRBV11-2 and TRBJ2-2, the complete variable domain is EAGVAQSPRYKIIEKRQSVAFWCNPISGHATLYWYQQILGQGPKLLIQFQNNGVVDDSQLPKDRFSAERLKGVDSTLKIQPAKLEDSAVYLCASSHFDRGIGELFFGEGSRLTVL.